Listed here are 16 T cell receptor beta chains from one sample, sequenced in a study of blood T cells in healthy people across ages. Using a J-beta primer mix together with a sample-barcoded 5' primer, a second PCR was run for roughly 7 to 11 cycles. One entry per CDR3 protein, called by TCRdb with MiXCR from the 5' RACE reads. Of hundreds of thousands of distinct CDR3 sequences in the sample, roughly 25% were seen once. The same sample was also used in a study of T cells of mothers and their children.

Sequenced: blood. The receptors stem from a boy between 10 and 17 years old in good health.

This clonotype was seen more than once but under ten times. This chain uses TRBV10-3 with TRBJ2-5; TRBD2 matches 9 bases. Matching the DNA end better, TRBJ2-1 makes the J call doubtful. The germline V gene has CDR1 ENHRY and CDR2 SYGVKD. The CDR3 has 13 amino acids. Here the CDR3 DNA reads TGTGCCATCAGGGGTGGACTAGCGAATGAGCAGTTCTTC. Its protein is CAIRGGLANEQFF.

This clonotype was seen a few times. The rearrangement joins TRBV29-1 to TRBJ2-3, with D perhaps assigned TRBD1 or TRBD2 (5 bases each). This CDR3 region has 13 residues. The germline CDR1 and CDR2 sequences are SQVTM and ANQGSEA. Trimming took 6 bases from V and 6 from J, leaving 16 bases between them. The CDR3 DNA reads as TGCAGCGTCCCGCGTTGGGGGTTGGATACGCAGTATTTT. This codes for CSVPRWGLDTQYF.

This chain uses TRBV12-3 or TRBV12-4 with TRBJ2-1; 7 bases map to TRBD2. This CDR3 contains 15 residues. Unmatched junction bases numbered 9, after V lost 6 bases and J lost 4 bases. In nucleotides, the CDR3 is TGTGCCAGCAGCGTTATCGGGGGGTCGTACAATGAGCAGTTCTTC. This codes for CASSVIGGSYNEQFF.

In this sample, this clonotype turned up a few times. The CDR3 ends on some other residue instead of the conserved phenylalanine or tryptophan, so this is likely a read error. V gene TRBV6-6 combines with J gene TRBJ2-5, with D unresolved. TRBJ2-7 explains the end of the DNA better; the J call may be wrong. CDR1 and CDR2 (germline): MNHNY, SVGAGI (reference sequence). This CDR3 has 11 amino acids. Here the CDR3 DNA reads TGTGCCAGCAGACGTACCTACGAGCAGTACCTC. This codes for CASRRTYEQYL.

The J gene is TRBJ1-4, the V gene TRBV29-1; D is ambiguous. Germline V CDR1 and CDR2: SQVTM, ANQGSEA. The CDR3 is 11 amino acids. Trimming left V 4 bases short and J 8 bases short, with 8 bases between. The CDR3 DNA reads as TGCAGCGTTGTGAGGGAGGAAAAACTGTTTTTT. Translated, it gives CSVVREEKLFF.

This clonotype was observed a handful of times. CDR3 nucleotide sequence: TGTGCCAGCAGTTTGGGTTCGAGCGGGAGCTACTATGGCTACACCTTC. Translating it yields CASSLGSSGSYYGYTF. The V call is TRBV28, the J call TRBJ1-2; D remains ambiguous. Germline V gene sequence: CDR1 MDHEN, CDR2 SYDVKM. V shed 3 bases and J shed 3 bases, with 17 bases lying between them. The CDR3 has 16 residues.

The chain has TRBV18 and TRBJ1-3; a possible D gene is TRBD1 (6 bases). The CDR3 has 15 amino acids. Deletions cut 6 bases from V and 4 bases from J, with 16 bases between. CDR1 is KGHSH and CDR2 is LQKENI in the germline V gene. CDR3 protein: CASSLKGGLGNTIYF. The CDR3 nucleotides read TGTGCCAGCTCCCTCAAGGGGGGGCTCGGAAACACCATATATTTT.

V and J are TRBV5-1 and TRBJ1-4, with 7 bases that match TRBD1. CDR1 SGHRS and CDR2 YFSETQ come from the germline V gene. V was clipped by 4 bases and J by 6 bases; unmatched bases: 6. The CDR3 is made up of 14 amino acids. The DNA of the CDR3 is TGCGCCAGCAGCACGGGACAGAAGGATGAAAAACTGTTTTTT. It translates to CASSTGQKDEKLFF.

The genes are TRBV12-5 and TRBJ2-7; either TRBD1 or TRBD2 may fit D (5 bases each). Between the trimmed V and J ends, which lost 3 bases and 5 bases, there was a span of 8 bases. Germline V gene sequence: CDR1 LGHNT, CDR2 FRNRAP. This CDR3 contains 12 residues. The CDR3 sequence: CASGFRGHEQYF. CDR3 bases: TGTGCTAGTGGTTTTCGGGGCCACGAGCAGTACTTC. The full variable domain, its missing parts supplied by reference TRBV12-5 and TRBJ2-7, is DARVTQTPRHKVTEMGQEVTMRCQPILGHNTVFWYRQTMMQGLELLAYFRNRAPLDDSGMPKDRFSAEMPDATLATLKIQPSEPRDSAVYFCASGFRGHEQYFGPGTRLTVT.

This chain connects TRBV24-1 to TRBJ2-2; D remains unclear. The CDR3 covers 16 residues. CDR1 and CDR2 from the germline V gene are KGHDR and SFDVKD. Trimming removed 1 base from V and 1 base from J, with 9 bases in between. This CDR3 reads CATSDFQVGNTGELFF. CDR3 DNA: TGTGCCACCAGTGATTTTCAGGTGGGGAACACCGGGGAGCTGTTTTTT.

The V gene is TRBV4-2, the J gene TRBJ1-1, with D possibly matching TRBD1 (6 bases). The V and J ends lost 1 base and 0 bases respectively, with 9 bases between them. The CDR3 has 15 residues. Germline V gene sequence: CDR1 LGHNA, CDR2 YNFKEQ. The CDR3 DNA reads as TGTGCCAGCAGCCAAGGAGGGACACTGAACACTGAAGCTTTCTTT. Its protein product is CASSQGGTLNTEAFF.

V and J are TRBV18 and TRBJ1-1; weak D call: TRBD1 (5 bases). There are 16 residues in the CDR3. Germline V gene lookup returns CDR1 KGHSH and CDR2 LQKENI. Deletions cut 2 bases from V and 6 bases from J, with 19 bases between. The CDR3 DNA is TGTGCCAGCTCACCAGGAGGTATCAAGGGGAAGTCTGAAGCTTTCTTT. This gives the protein CASSPGGIKGKSEAFF.

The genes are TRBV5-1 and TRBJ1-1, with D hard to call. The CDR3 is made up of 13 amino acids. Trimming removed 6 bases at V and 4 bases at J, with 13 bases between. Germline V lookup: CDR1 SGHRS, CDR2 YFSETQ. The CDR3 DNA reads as TGCGCCAGCAAGGACGGCAGTGGCACTGAAGCTTTCTTT. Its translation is CASKDGSGTEAFF.

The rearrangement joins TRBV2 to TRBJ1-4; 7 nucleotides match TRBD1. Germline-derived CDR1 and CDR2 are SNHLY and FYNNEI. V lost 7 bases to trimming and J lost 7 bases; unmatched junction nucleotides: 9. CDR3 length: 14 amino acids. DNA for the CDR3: TGTGCCAGCATGCAACAGGGGATTGGTGAAAAACTGTTTTTT. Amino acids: CASMQQGIGEKLFF. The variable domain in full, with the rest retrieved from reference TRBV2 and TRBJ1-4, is EPEVTQTPSHQVTQMGQEVILRCVPISNHLYFYWYRQILGQKVEFLVSFYNNEISEKSEIFDDQFSVERPDGSNFTLKIRSTKLEDSAMYFCASMQQGIGEKLFFGSGTQLSVL.

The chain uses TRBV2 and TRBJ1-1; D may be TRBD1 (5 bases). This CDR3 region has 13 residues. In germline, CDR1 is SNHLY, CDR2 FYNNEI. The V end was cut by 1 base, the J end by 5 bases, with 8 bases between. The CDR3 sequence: CASSEGGGTEAFF. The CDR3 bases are TGTGCCAGCAGTGAAGGGGGGGGGACTGAAGCTTTCTTT.

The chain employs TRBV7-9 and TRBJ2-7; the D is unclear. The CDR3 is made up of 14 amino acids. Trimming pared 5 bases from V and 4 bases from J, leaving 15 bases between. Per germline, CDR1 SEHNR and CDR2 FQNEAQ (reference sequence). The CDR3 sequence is CASSPQDERYEQYF. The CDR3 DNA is TGTGCCAGCAGCCCCCAGGACGAGAGATACGAGCAGTACTTC. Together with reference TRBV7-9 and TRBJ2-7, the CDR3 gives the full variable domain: DTGVSQNPRHKITKRGQNVTFRCDPISEHNRLYWYRQTLGQGPEFLTYFQNEAQLEKSRLLSDRFSAERPKGSFSTLEIQRTEQGDSAMYLCASSPQDERYEQYFGPGTRLTVT.